Here is one T cell receptor (beta chain) with its context. The sample comes from a study of Ad26.COV2.S vaccination and SARS-CoV-2 variants. Trimming cost V 6 bases and J 10 bases; bases outside gene matches: 8. This CDR3 is built from 15 residues. Germline loops: CDR1 MGHRA, CDR2 YSYEKL. Libraries were prepared by immunoSEQ multiplex PCR; TCRdb keeps only in-frame clonotypes and omits some of them. The data show about 260,000 clones, with about 83% seen just once and just under 3% held by the top ten. The treatment here: roughly 20 received Ad26.COV2.S at low or high dose, single or two shots; five or six received placebo; per-sample allocation not given. At day 63 after the first vaccine or placebo injection, samples were drawn. Spike of the Wuhan-strain SARS-CoV-2 was expressed by an Ad26 vector, which formed the vaccine.

The TCR was taken from a person between 18 and 65 years old who received the Ad26.COV2.S COVID-19 vaccine or a placebo. The source was peripheral blood, collected in a trial of Ad26.COV2.S vaccine versus placebo. The J gene is TRBJ2-1, the V gene TRBV4-1; TRBD2 matches 14 bases. This chain's CDR3 is CASSHGLAGGGEQFF. The CDR3 coding sequence is TGCGCCAGCAGTCACGGACTAGCGGGAGGAGGGGAGCAGTTCTTC.